The entry below gives a single T cell receptor (beta chain) sequence along with its context. The source of the sample is a study of control samples from healthy donors and cancer patients. Clones were sequenced by immunoSEQ multiplex PCR, and TCRdb holds only the in-frame ones, with some missing. The data hold approximately 99,000 clones, with approximately 84% observed a single time. Looked up from germline, CDR1 is SGHVS and CDR2 is FQNEAQ. The CDR3 contains 14 residues. The V end was cut by 5 bases, the J end by 2 bases, with 10 bases between. The receptor's source is a young man in good health. V and J are TRBV7-8 and TRBJ1-5; D unclear. The sequencing sample was made of blood. CDR3 bases: TGTGCCAGCAGCCCCCGCGGGGGCAATCAGCCCCAGCATTTT. The encoded protein is CASSPRGGNQPQHF.